This T cell receptor (beta chain) was captured by sequencing in a study of blood T cell repertoires in COVID-19. For the study at large: In Cohort 3, a recovered donor had either two negative PCRs, clearance, or symptom resolution. T cells, B-cell-depleted T cells, or PBMCs provided the cDNA or gDNA that served as material.

Trimming left V 4 bases short and J 0 bases short, with 10 bases between. The CDR3 is made up of 14 amino acids. Per germline, CDR1 SGHDT and CDR2 YYEEEE. In the original analysis: Reference gene primer amplification gave estimated nucleated cell counts. TCRdb's copy holds only in-frame clones and misses some; the assay was immunoSEQ multiplex PCR. Clonal size and the V and J genes are those of that table, whereas D and trimming came from the DNA. The sample has over 250,000 clones, more than 75% seen once. Participants had their cohort set by participant-reported clinical history. This chain joins TRBV5-6 and TRBJ1-1; no clear D. This sequence originates from a woman aged 55 to 70 in a cohort exposed to, infected with or recovered from COVID-19 (not recorded which). The sample consisted of PBMCs or T cells enriched from blood (not recorded which). The CDR3 spells CASSPQALNTEAFF. The CDR3 DNA follows: TGTGCCAGCAGCCCCCAAGCTCTGAACACTGAAGCTTTCTTT.